This passage covers 21 T cell receptor beta chains from one sample sequenced in a study of T cell responses to AZD1222 COVID-19 vaccine. Measured with immunoSEQ multiplex PCR; TCRdb has only the in-frame clones, and not every one. The data contain about 110,000 clones, approximately 84% of them singletons. Sequencing used peripheral blood, obtained on day 0 of AZD1222 vaccination. The receptors here all came from an adult in good health.

The chain combines TRBV19 with TRBJ2-1; tentative D call: TRBD1 (5 bases). The germline CDR1 and CDR2 sequences are LNHDA and SQIVND (reference sequence). The CDR3 covers 14 residues. With 6 bases removed from V and 12 bases from J, the gap between germline ends came to 21 bases. CDR3 sequence (DNA): TGTGCCAGTAGGGATGCGCCAGGGTCTATCCCGCAGTTCTTC. It yields the protein CASRDAPGSIPQFF.

Turning to this clone: Other nucleotide sequences in the sample specify the same CDR3. The rearrangement joins TRBV9 to TRBJ1-2; tentatively, D is TRBD1 (6 bases). This CDR3 is built from 14 residues. V was shortened by 4 bases and J by 2 bases, with 12 bases between the two germline ends. The V gene's germline CDR1 is SGDLS and CDR2 YYNGEE. CDR3 DNA: TGTGCCAGCAGCACCCGGACAGCGAACTATGGCTACACCTTC. This encodes CASSTRTANYGYTF. Full variable domain (rest looked up from reference TRBV9 and TRBJ1-2): DSGVTQTPKHLITATGQRVTLRCSPRSGDLSVYWYQQSLDQGLQFLIQYYNGEERAKGNILERFSAQQFPDLHSELNLSSLELGDSALYFCASSTRTANYGYTFGSGTRLTVV.

V and J are TRBV5-1 and TRBJ2-6; possibly TRBD2 for D (6 bases). The CDR3 runs 16 residues. The germline gives CDR1 SGHRS, CDR2 YFSETQ. Trimming stripped 4 bases from V and 15 bases from J, with 26 bases between. CDR3 in amino acids: CASSGLTGTYNQGLTF. DNA for the CDR3: TGCGCCAGCAGCGGACTAACCGGGACGTACAACCAGGGCCTGACTTTC.

The V call is TRBV10-3, the J call TRBJ2-3; TRBD1 aligns across 9 bases. Germline CDR1 is ENHRY and CDR2 is SYGVKD. Trimming at V came to 6 bases and at J to 6 bases, leaving 7 bases not matched to a gene. This CDR3 comprises 14 residues. CDR3 region: CAIRAGQGGDTQYF. The CDR3, as DNA: TGTGCCATCAGAGCGGGACAGGGTGGGGATACGCAGTATTTT.

The CDR3 loop reads CASSPPGEKLFF. CDR3 DNA: TGTGCCAGCTCACCCCCCGGGGAAAAACTGTTTTTT. This chain uses TRBV18 with TRBJ1-4; D is ambiguous. Germline lookup yields CDR1 KGHSH and CDR2 LQKENI. V gave up 3 bases and J gave up 8 bases, with 7 bases separating them. CDR3 length equals 12 residues.

V gene TRBV5-6 combines with J gene TRBJ1-6; no definite D call. Trimming pared 0 bases from V and 7 bases from J, leaving 8 bases between. The CDR3 is 14 residues long. The germline CDR1 and CDR2 sequences are SGHDT and YYEEEE. The CDR3 DNA is TGTGCCAGCAGCTTGGAGTGGCAGAATTCACCCCTCCACTTT. It yields the protein CASSLEWQNSPLHF.

The gene calls are TRBV19 and TRBJ1-5; 7 nucleotides line up with TRBD1. This CDR3 comprises 13 residues. V lost 10 bases to trimming and J lost 6 bases; unmatched junction nucleotides: 9. CDR1 and CDR2 (germline): LNHDA, SQIVND (reference sequence). The CDR3 DNA reads as TGTGCCATTGGACAGGAGATCGGTCAGCCCCAGCATTTT. It encodes CAIGQEIGQPQHF.

The V call is TRBV28, the J call TRBJ1-3; 10 nucleotides line up with TRBD1. The junction had 10 bases not matched to a gene; V was cut back by 7 bases and J by 4 bases. This CDR3 comprises 16 residues. CDR1 and CDR2 (germline): MDHEN, SYDVKM. The CDR3 spells CASTPPGQGSGNTIYF. The CDR3 bases are TGTGCCAGCACCCCCCCGGGACAGGGGTCGGGAAACACCATATATTTT.

A single count supports this clone. The J gene is TRBJ2-5, the V gene TRBV18; possible D gene TRBD1, 5 bases. The germline V and J ends were trimmed by 3 bases and 3 bases, with 14 bases remaining between them. This CDR3 has 15 residues. In germline, CDR1 is KGHSH, CDR2 LQKENI. In nucleotides, the CDR3 is TGTGCCAGCTCACCCCTTAGGGGTTCTAAAGAGACCCAGTACTTC. Amino acid sequence: CASSPLRGSKETQYF.

The CDR3 loop is CASSKVHRTPQHF. The DNA for the CDR3 is TGTGCCAGTAGTAAGGTCCACAGGACGCCCCAGCATTTT. The chain employs TRBV19 and TRBJ1-5; the D gene is possibly TRBD1 (5 bases). Trimming left V 4 bases short and J 9 bases short, with 13 bases between. The CDR3 contains 13 residues. Germline V gives CDR1 LNHDA, CDR2 SQIVND (reference sequence).

The chain recombines TRBV7-9 with TRBJ2-5; perhaps D is TRBD1 or TRBD2 (6 bases each). Germline CDR1 and CDR2: SEHNR and FQNEAQ (reference sequence). The CDR3 loop spans 13 amino acids. V lost 4 bases and J lost 4, with 10 bases in between. The CDR3 is CASSSEGGETQYF. CDR3 in DNA: TGTGCCAGCAGCTCGGAGGGGGGAGAGACCCAGTACTTC. The full variable domain, completed using reference TRBV7-9 and TRBJ2-5, is DTGVSQNPRHKITKRGQNVTFRCDPISEHNRLYWYRQTLGQGPEFLTYFQNEAQLEKSRLLSDRFSAERPKGSFSTLEIQRTEQGDSAMYLCASSSEGGETQYFGPGTRLLVL.

The V and J genes are TRBV6-5 and TRBJ1-2; D gene unclear. Trimming took off 5 bases at V and 8 bases at J, with 12 bases between the two ends. The germline gives CDR1 MNHEY, CDR2 SVGAGI. The CDR3 extends over 12 amino acids. DNA for the CDR3: TGTGCCAGCAGTCGACCATCTTCGGGCTACACCTTC. Amino acids: CASSRPSSGYTF.

The rearrangement joins TRBV13 to TRBJ2-5; 13 positions match TRBD2. This CDR3 has 16 amino acids. CDR1 and CDR2 from the germline V gene are PRHDT and FYEKMQ (reference sequence). V was pared by 5 bases and J by 1 base, with 4 bases of the junction left unmatched. The CDR3 loop reads CASSQGLAGVQETQYF. CDR3 bases: TGTGCCAGCAGCCAAGGACTAGCGGGGGTCCAAGAGACCCAGTACTTC.

The CDR3 reads CASSLGIGSSNQPQHF. DNA of the CDR3: TGTGCCAGTAGTTTAGGGATAGGGAGTAGCAATCAGCCCCAGCATTTT. The V gene is TRBV19, the J gene TRBJ1-5; D is uncertain. The germline V gene has CDR1 LNHDA and CDR2 SQIVND (reference sequence). The CDR3 extends over 16 amino acids. Trimming shortened V by 5 bases and J by 0 bases, and 14 bases separated the two germline ends.

The rearrangement links TRBV7-2 to TRBJ2-1; 8 bases match TRBD2. Looked up from germline, CDR1 is SGHTA and CDR2 is FQGNSA. The CDR3 is 16 residues long. Trimming took 5 bases from V and 0 from J; bases not matched to a gene: 6. CDR3 nucleotides: TGTGCCAGCAGCCAAGCCGGGACTAGCTCCTACAATGAGCAGTTCTTC. Translation gives CASSQAGTSSYNEQFF.

The J gene is TRBJ2-7, the V gene TRBV5-1; D uncertain. Germline CDR1 and CDR2: SGHRS and YFSETQ. The CDR3 consists of 16 residues. Trimming removed 1 base from V and 6 bases from J, with 20 bases in between. This CDR3 reads CASSLREEIPTGEQYF. CDR3 in DNA: TGCGCCAGCAGCTTGCGCGAGGAGATTCCTACGGGCGAGCAGTACTTC.

V gene TRBV24-1 combines with J gene TRBJ2-3; TRBD2 is a possible D gene (6 bases). CDR3 length: 16 residues. In germline, CDR1 is KGHDR, CDR2 SFDVKD. Trimming removed 2 bases from V and 2 bases from J, with 13 bases in between. Here the CDR3 reads CATSDSYAGITDTQYF. The CDR3 DNA sequence: TGTGCCACCAGTGATTCTTATGCGGGAATCACAGATACGCAGTATTTT.

This clone was counted only a few times. The chain combines TRBV3-1 (or the pseudogene TRBV3-2) with TRBJ1-4; D not resolved. This CDR3 spans 16 amino acids. In germline, CDR1 is LGHDT, CDR2 YNNKEL (reference sequence). Deletions cut 4 bases from V and 10 bases from J, with 22 bases between. CDR3 nucleotides: TGTGCCAGCAGCCCGAACCGAAACGGTGGAGGCGGAAAACTGTTTTTT. Translation gives CASSPNRNGGGGKLFF.

This chain connects TRBV7-9 to TRBJ1-1; D gene ambiguous. Trimming took off 4 bases at V and 5 bases at J, with 11 bases between the two ends. CDR1 and CDR2 (germline): SEHNR, FQNEAQ (reference sequence). The CDR3 covers 13 residues. In DNA, the CDR3 is TGTGCCAGCAGCTCTATGGTGGGGACTGAAGCTTTCTTT. Its protein is CASSSMVGTEAFF.

In its sample, this clone was seen once. J is TRBJ1-3 and V is TRBV6-2 or TRBV6-3; D gene unclear. The CDR3 has 12 residues. The V and J ends lost 3 bases and 2 bases respectively, with 2 bases between them. The germline gives CDR1 MNHEY, CDR2 SVGEGT. CDR3 region: CASSYAGNTIYF. Written as DNA, the CDR3 is TGTGCCAGCAGTTATGCTGGAAACACCATATATTTT.

CDR3 residues: CASGQGSLGYTF. DNA for the CDR3: TGTGCCAGTGGACAGGGTTCGTTAGGCTACACCTTC. The rearrangement uses TRBV25-1 and TRBJ1-2, with TRBD1 matching over 8 bases. The CDR3 has 12 residues. Germline V CDR1 and CDR2: MGHDK, SYGVNS. V trimming: 9 bases; J trimming: 8 bases; junction bases outside the gene matches: 8.